This T cell receptor beta chain was profiled in a study of T cells after yellow fever vaccination. Study details: Fractions of low cell number were prepared using SMART-Seq v4 Ultra Low Input.

The J segment lost 0 bases and the V segment lost 2 bases, leaving 0 bases of the junction unmatched. Looked up from germline, CDR1 is KGHDR and CDR2 is SFDVKD. This CDR3 comprises 16 residues. This clonotype was counted many times. The antigen is undetermined. Using its own MiXCR run on the 5' RACE reads, TCRdb lists one record per CDR3 protein. The sample lists over 130,000 distinct CDR3 sequences, approximately 7.7% occurring once. Overall study results and limits: The CD4 and CD8 compartments had a small share of their clonotypes in common. Abundant bulk-population clonotypes could contaminate the FACS-sorted repertoires. Most clones from primary vaccination were detected again post-booster (around 95% CD4, around 88% CD8).

The genes are TRBV24-1 and TRBJ2-1; 10 positions agree with TRBD2. The input for sequencing was CD4+ T cells sorted from PBMCs, taken 5 days after the yellow fever booster vaccination. The TCR comes from a man younger than 40 who received the YFV17D yellow fever vaccine. CDR3 amino acids: CATSDSSGSSYNEQFF. The CDR3 DNA sequence: TGTGCCACCAGTGATTCTAGCGGGAGCTCCTACAATGAGCAGTTCTTC.